This T cell receptor (beta chain) came from a study of graft-versus-host responses after intestinal transplantation. Study-wide background: Recipients got multivisceral, liver-intestinal, or isolated intestinal transplants. Study-wide results and caveats: Among circulating GvH clones, peak levels were associated with early post-transplant declines in HvG clones.

The junction had 3 bases not matched to a gene; V was cut back by 4 bases and J by 8 bases. The CDR3 contains 12 residues. From germline, CDR1 is SGHTA and CDR2 FQGTGA. Sequencing used immunoSEQ multiplex PCR; TCRdb keeps in-frame clones, though not all of them. The sample holds about 110,000 clones, around 90% seen once. Notes on this clone: As yet, its antigen is unknown.

V gene TRBV7-3 combines with J gene TRBJ1-2, with 8 bases aligning to TRBD1. The sequencing used unstimulated CD4+ T cells sorted from spleen or lymph node cells, collected before transplant. This receptor was identified in a human donor who was the organ donor for an intestinal transplant. The CDR3: CASSWTGNGYTF. The DNA of the CDR3 is TGTGCCAGCAGCTGGACAGGGAACGGCTACACCTTC.